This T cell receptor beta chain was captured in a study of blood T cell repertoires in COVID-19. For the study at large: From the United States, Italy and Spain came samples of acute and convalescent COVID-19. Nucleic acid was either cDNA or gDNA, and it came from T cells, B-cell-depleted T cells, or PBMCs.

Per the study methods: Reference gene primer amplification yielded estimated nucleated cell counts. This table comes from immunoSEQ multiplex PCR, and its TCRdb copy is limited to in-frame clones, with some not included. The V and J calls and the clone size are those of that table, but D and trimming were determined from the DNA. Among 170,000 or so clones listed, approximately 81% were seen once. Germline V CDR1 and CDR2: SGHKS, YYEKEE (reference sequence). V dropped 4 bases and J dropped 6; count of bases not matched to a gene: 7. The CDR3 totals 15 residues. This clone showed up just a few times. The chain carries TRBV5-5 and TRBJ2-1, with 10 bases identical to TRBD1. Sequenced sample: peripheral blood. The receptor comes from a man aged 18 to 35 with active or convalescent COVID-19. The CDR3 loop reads CASSPRDRGSNEQFF. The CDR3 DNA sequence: TGTGCCAGCAGCCCCCGGGACAGGGGTAGCAATGAGCAGTTCTTC.